This T cell receptor beta chain came from a study of T cell responses to AZD1222 COVID-19 vaccine. Some clones are missing from TCRdb's copy, which holds only in-frame ones; the method was immunoSEQ multiplex PCR. The sample holds nearly 110,000 clones; about 90% are singletons and the top ten take less than 25%. This CDR3 comprises 16 residues. In germline, CDR1 is ENHRY, CDR2 SYGVKD. The V segment lost 6 bases and the J segment 2 bases; nucleotides outside the gene matches: 8. This clone has a single count. V gene TRBV10-3 combines with J gene TRBJ2-7; TRBD2 matches 12 bases. The receptor's source is an adult in good health. Sequenced material: peripheral blood, taken on day 0 of AZD1222 vaccination. CDR3 coding DNA: TGTGCCATCAGCCGGACTAGCGGGGACCTAACCTACGAGCAGTACTTC. Its protein product is CAISRTSGDLTYEQYF.